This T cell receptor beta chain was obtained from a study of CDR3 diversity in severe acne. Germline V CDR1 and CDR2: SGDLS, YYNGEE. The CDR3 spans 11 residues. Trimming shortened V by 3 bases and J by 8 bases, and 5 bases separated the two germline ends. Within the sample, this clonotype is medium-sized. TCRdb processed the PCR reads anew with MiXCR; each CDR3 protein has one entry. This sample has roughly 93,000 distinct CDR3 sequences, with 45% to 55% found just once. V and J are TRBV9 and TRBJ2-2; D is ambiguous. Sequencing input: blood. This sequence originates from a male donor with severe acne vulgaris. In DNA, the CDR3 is TGTGCCAGCAGCGATACAGGGGAGCTGTTTTTT. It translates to CASSDTGELFF.